The 27 T cell receptor beta chains listed next were all sequenced from one sample in a study of shared clonotypes between healthy human individuals. The naive CD8 subset, CD45RO-negative cells positively selected for CCR7, excluded terminally differentiated effector memory CD45RA+ cells. Profiling relied on immunoSEQ multiplex PCR, and the TCRdb table lists in-frame clones only, not all of them. The sample gives 800,000 or so clones, roughly 96% of which show up once; about 0.22% is in the top ten. The specimen was naive CD8+ T cells sorted from blood. The receptors stem from a young man in good health.

This rearrangement joins TRBV5-1 to TRBJ2-7; D unresolved. The CDR3 length is 17 residues. Germline CDR1 is SGHRS and CDR2 is YFSETQ. V gave up 0 bases and J gave up 2 bases, with 18 bases separating them. The CDR3 DNA follows: TGCGCCAGCAGCTTGGCCTCCTTCCAGAACGGTGCCTACGAGCAGTACTTC. It translates to CASSLASFQNGAYEQYF.

This clone appeared once. V is TRBV28 and J is TRBJ2-2; D is unresolved. Germline lookup yields CDR1 MDHEN and CDR2 SYDVKM. This CDR3 spans 14 amino acids. V lost 7 bases and J lost 0, with 9 bases in between. CDR3 in amino acids: CASNKDPNTGELFF. The DNA of the CDR3 is TGTGCCAGCAATAAGGACCCGAACACCGGGGAGCTGTTTTTT.

The chain couples TRBV27 to TRBJ2-3; D is undetermined. Germline values: CDR1 MNHEY, CDR2 SMNVEV (reference sequence). This CDR3 region has 14 residues. V dropped 2 bases and J dropped 2 bases, with 8 bases sitting between them. CDR3 residues: CASSLATFTDTQYF. As DNA, the CDR3 is TGTGCCAGCAGTTTAGCCACCTTCACAGATACGCAGTATTTT.

The V gene is TRBV29-1, the J gene TRBJ2-1; 8 bases are a match to TRBD2. The CDR3 contains 14 residues. The V gene end was trimmed by 6 bases and the J gene end by 2 bases; junction bases not matched to a gene: 6. Germline V gene sequence: CDR1 SQVTM, CDR2 ANQGSEA. The CDR3 loop reads CSVIGLAAYNEQFF. CDR3 DNA: TGCAGCGTCATAGGACTAGCCGCCTACAATGAGCAGTTCTTC.

In this sample, this clone turned up once. V and J are TRBV7-9 and TRBJ2-2; the D gene could be TRBD1 or TRBD2 (5 bases each). V was cut by 7 bases and J by 6 bases, with 21 bases left in between. Looked up from germline, CDR1 is SEHNR and CDR2 is FQNEAQ (reference sequence). The CDR3 length is 16 residues. CDR3 loop: CASTPLGAGRPGELFF. In nucleotides, the CDR3 is TGTGCCAGCACCCCCCTTGGGGCGGGTCGCCCCGGGGAGCTGTTTTTT. The entire variable domain, with the rest obtained from reference TRBV7-9 and TRBJ2-2, is as follows: DTGVSQNPRHKITKRGQNVTFRCDPISEHNRLYWYRQTLGQGPEFLTYFQNEAQLEKSRLLSDRFSAERPKGSFSTLEIQRTEQGDSAMYLCASTPLGAGRPGELFFGEGSRLTVL.

The chain is built from TRBV11-2 and TRBJ2-7; D is perhaps TRBD1 (6 bases). The CDR3 length is 14 residues. The germline V gene has CDR1 SGHAT and CDR2 FQNNGV. V lost 5 bases to trimming and J lost 1 base, with 12 bases between them. CDR3: CASSTWTESYEQYF. The DNA of the CDR3 is TGTGCCAGCAGCACTTGGACAGAATCCTACGAGCAGTACTTC. Complete variable domain (other parts from reference TRBV11-2 and TRBJ2-7): EAGVAQSPRYKIIEKRQSVAFWCNPISGHATLYWYQQILGQGPKLLIQFQNNGVVDDSQLPKDRFSAERLKGVDSTLKIQPAKLEDSAVYLCASSTWTESYEQYFGPGTRLTVT.

The V and J genes are TRBV28 and TRBJ1-1; D perhaps matches TRBD1 (5 bases). With 3 bases removed from V and 6 bases from J, the gap between germline ends came to 11 bases. The CDR3 totals 13 residues. Germline CDR1 MDHEN, CDR2 SYDVKM. The CDR3 spells CASSFGADSEAFF. For the CDR3, the DNA is TGTGCCAGCAGTTTTGGGGCGGATTCTGAAGCTTTCTTT.

V usage is TRBV10-3 and J usage is TRBJ2-1; 8 bases align to TRBD2. V was clipped by 4 bases and J by 5 bases; unmatched bases: 7. The length of the CDR3 is 15 residues. The germline CDR1 and CDR2 sequences are ENHRY and SYGVKD. CDR3 coding DNA: TGTGCCATCAGTGTACTAGCGGTTACTGACAATGAGCAGTTCTTC. Residues: CAISVLAVTDNEQFF.

The rearrangement links TRBV11-2 to TRBJ2-7; 9 nucleotides agree with TRBD1. CDR3 length: 14 residues. Germline values: CDR1 SGHAT, CDR2 FQNNGV. V lost 5 bases to trimming and J lost 7 bases; unmatched junction nucleotides: 9. Here the CDR3 reads CASSVPGQGWEQYF. DNA of the CDR3: TGTGCCAGCAGCGTACCGGGACAGGGATGGGAGCAGTACTTC.

The V call is TRBV9, the J call TRBJ2-3, with D perhaps being TRBD1 or TRBD2 (5 bases each). CDR3 length: 13 amino acids. The V and J ends lost 3 bases and 9 bases respectively, with 14 bases between them. Germline V gene data show CDR1 as SGDLS and CDR2 as YYNGEE. The CDR3 reads CASSAPIEGTQYF. CDR3 bases: TGTGCCAGCAGCGCACCTATCGAGGGGACGCAGTATTTT.

The rearrangement links TRBV2 to TRBJ2-2, with TRBD1 identical over 9 bases. From germline, CDR1 is SNHLY and CDR2 FYNNEI. CDR3 size: 17 residues. V was pared by 6 bases and J by 6 bases, with 14 bases of the junction left unmatched. In nucleotides, the CDR3 is TGTGCCAGCAGAGGAGCCTGGGACAGGGAAAACTCCGGGGAGCTGTTTTTT. It encodes CASRGAWDRENSGELFF.

The genes are TRBV6-5 and TRBJ2-7; D remains unclear. V was pared by 4 bases and J by 5 bases, with 9 bases between. Germline values: CDR1 MNHEY, CDR2 SVGAGI. This CDR3 has 12 residues. The CDR3, as DNA: TGTGCCAGCAGTTCGGAACAGCACGAGCAGTACTTC. It specifies CASSSEQHEQYF.

The chain employs TRBV5-1 and TRBJ2-1; 9 bases fit TRBD2. With 0 bases clipped from V and 3 bases from J, the junction kept 7 bases outside the gene matches. The germline CDR1 and CDR2 sequences are SGHRS and YFSETQ. This CDR3 region has 17 residues. CDR3 nucleotides: TGCGCCAGCAGCTTGGGGCATAGTAGCGGGAGCTACAATGAGCAGTTCTTC. Protein: CASSLGHSSGSYNEQFF.

The CDR3 loop reads CASSEFRGADEQYF. DNA of the CDR3: TGTGCCAGCAGTGAATTCAGGGGAGCTGACGAGCAGTACTTC. The V and J genes are TRBV2 and TRBJ2-7; tentatively, D is TRBD1 (6 bases). Germline loops: CDR1 SNHLY, CDR2 FYNNEI. V was cut by 2 bases and J by 5 bases, with 13 bases left in between. This CDR3 spans 14 amino acids.

J is TRBJ2-3 and V is TRBV2; D unclear. The CDR3 is made up of 14 amino acids. V was trimmed by 1 base and J by 1 base, leaving 6 bases between them. In germline, CDR1 is SNHLY, CDR2 FYNNEI. As DNA, the CDR3 is TGTGCCAGCAGTGAAGGGGATCGCACAGATACGCAGTATTTT. It encodes CASSEGDRTDTQYF.

The rearrangement joins TRBV27 to TRBJ2-1; a weak D match, TRBD2 (5 bases). V shed 4 bases and J shed 5 bases, with 15 bases lying between them. The germline V gene encodes CDR1 MNHEY and CDR2 SMNVEV (reference sequence). This CDR3 has 15 amino acids. The CDR3 reads CASSSGIGLDNEQFF. The DNA of the CDR3 is TGTGCCAGCAGTTCCGGGATCGGACTCGACAATGAGCAGTTCTTC.

This chain joins TRBV7-8 and TRBJ1-5; 8 bases fit TRBD1. This CDR3 has 15 amino acids. V gave up 5 bases and J gave up 6 bases; unmatched junction bases: 9. Germline V gene lookup returns CDR1 SGHVS and CDR2 FQNEAQ. As DNA, the CDR3 is TGTGCCAGCAGCGGGGGTCCTACAGGGGGTCAGCCCCAGCATTTT. Its protein product is CASSGGPTGGQPQHF.

The V and J genes are TRBV5-1 and TRBJ2-7, with D possibly TRBD1 on 6 matching bases. The CDR3 runs to 12 residues. From germline, CDR1 is SGHRS and CDR2 YFSETQ. The V end lost 4 bases, the J end lost 4 bases, and 9 bases lay between the germline ends. CDR3 DNA: TGCGCCAGCAGCCGGGACATTTACGAGCAGTACTTC. Protein product: CASSRDIYEQYF.

This sequence joins TRBV7-9 and TRBJ1-1, with unresolved D. Per the germline V gene, CDR1 is SEHNR and CDR2 is FQNEAQ (reference sequence). The length of the CDR3 is 11 residues. The V gene lost 11 bases and the J gene lost 5 bases, with 12 bases spanning the gap. The chain's CDR3 is CAVREATEAFF. The DNA for the CDR3 is TGTGCCGTTAGGGAAGCTACTGAAGCTTTCTTT.

V gene TRBV14 combines with J gene TRBJ2-7, with 7 bases matching TRBD2. This CDR3 has 15 residues. The germline CDR1 and CDR2 sequences are SGHDN and FVKESK. Trimming removed 1 base from V and 2 bases from J; junction bases left unmatched: 5. The CDR3 loop is CASSQAAGVAYEQYF. DNA of the CDR3: TGTGCCAGCAGCCAAGCGGCGGGAGTTGCCTACGAGCAGTACTTC.

This chain connects TRBV27 to TRBJ2-5, with D maybe TRBD2 (6 bases). V lost 3 bases to trimming and J lost 5 bases, with 13 bases between them. In germline, CDR1 is MNHEY, CDR2 SMNVEV (reference sequence). The CDR3 extends over 14 amino acids. This CDR3 is CASSFPSSGETQYF. The CDR3 DNA follows: TGTGCCAGCAGTTTTCCATCAAGCGGGGAGACCCAGTACTTC.

In this sample, this clone turned up once. J is TRBJ1-1 and V is TRBV11-2; D is unclear. Per the germline V gene, CDR1 is SGHAT and CDR2 is FQNNGV. The CDR3 sequence is 14 residues long. The ends were cut back, 4 bases at V and 0 bases at J, with 9 bases in the middle. The CDR3 region is CASSSRGVNTEAFF. The DNA for the CDR3 is TGTGCCAGCAGCTCCCGGGGTGTGAACACTGAAGCTTTCTTT.

The rearrangement joins TRBV13 to TRBJ2-7, with 10 positions matching TRBD2. CDR1 is PRHDT, CDR2 FYEKMQ, per germline (reference sequence). The CDR3 is made up of 15 amino acids. With V trimmed by 5 bases and J by 5 bases, 9 bases remained unmatched. The CDR3 reads CASSPPLAGVDEQYF. The DNA of the CDR3 is TGTGCCAGCAGCCCCCCCCTAGCGGGAGTGGACGAGCAGTACTTC.

The V gene is TRBV29-1, the J gene TRBJ2-1, with 10 bases matching TRBD1. Losses at the gene ends were 5 bases for V and 6 bases for J; bases not matched to a gene: 10. The CDR3 spans 15 residues. CDR1 and CDR2 (germline): SQVTM, ANQGSEA. CDR3 bases: TGCAGCGTTCCGACAGGGGGCTTAAAGGGCAATGAGCAGTTCTTC. Translating gives CSVPTGGLKGNEQFF.

The chain links TRBV10-2 to TRBJ1-3; 7 nucleotides line up with TRBD1. The CDR3 contains 12 residues. Germline V lookup: CDR1 WSHSY, CDR2 SAAADI. V was pared by 2 bases and J by 10 bases, with 2 bases of the junction left unmatched. CDR3 sequence (DNA): TGCGCCAGCAGTGAGGAGGGGGCTACCATATATTTT. It specifies CASSEEGATIYF.

V gene TRBV27 combines with J gene TRBJ1-1, with D uncertain. Between the trimmed V and J ends, which lost 0 bases and 4 bases, there was a span of 9 bases. CDR1 is MNHEY and CDR2 is SMNVEV in the germline V gene (reference sequence). This CDR3 region has 14 residues. CDR3 protein: CASSLSRVGTEAFF. CDR3 DNA sequence: TGTGCCAGCAGTTTATCGCGGGTGGGCACTGAAGCTTTCTTT.

The chain recombines TRBV2 with TRBJ2-3; 13 positions agree with TRBD2. Germline V gene data show CDR1 as SNHLY and CDR2 as FYNNEI. V was pared by 6 bases and J by 0 bases, with 3 bases of the junction left unmatched. This CDR3 is built from 16 residues. The CDR3 protein is CASRGTSGESTDTQYF. As DNA, the CDR3 is TGTGCCAGCAGGGGGACTAGCGGGGAAAGCACAGATACGCAGTATTTT.